Each of the 13 T cell receptor beta chains below was sequenced from the same sample in a study of T-cell reconstitution after alpha-beta-depleted transplantation in children. The authors prepared the TCRbeta library with unique molecular identifiers. TCRdb ran MiXCR on the PCR reads and lists one entry per CDR3 protein. Of fewer than 150,000 distinct CDR3 sequences listed, roughly 10% are singletons. The sample here was PBMCs, mostly from graft donor cells, taken 180 days after TCRalphabeta/CD19-depleted stem cell transplant. The receptors shown here come from a girl under three years old who had a stem cell transplant for combined immunodeficiency, so the T cells may come from the graft donor.

This clonotype has ten or more counts. The chain couples TRBV12-3 or TRBV12-4 to TRBJ1-2; D gene uncertain. The CDR3 loop spans 14 amino acids. Trimming left V 5 bases short and J 7 bases short, with 17 bases between. The DNA for the CDR3 is TGTGCCAGCAGTCCCGGTAACAAGGTGGCTGGCTACACCTTC. It specifies CASSPGNKVAGYTF.

This clonotype came up a few times. This CDR3 reads CSARGGSTDTQYF. The CDR3 coding sequence is TGCAGTGCTAGAGGGGGGTCCACAGATACGCAGTATTTT. The genes are TRBV20-1 and TRBJ2-3; D possibly uses TRBD1 or TRBD2 (5 bases each). This CDR3 is 13 amino acids long. V gave up 1 base and J gave up 2 bases, with 7 bases separating them. Per germline, CDR1 DFQATT and CDR2 SNEGSKA (reference sequence).

This clonotype was seen a handful of times. The chain couples TRBV12-3 or TRBV12-4 to TRBJ2-4; no reliable D call. The CDR3 runs to 14 residues. Trimming shortened V by 3 bases and J by 0 bases, and 6 bases separated the two germline ends. CDR3 coding DNA: TGTGCCAGCAGTTTGATCGGAGCCAAAAACATTCAGTACTTC. This encodes CASSLIGAKNIQYF.

The sample holds a few counts of this clonotype. The chain employs TRBV29-1 and TRBJ2-3, with 12 nucleotides matching TRBD2. V lost 3 bases to trimming and J lost 3 bases; unmatched junction nucleotides: 7. The CDR3 loop spans 16 amino acids. Germline V CDR1 and CDR2: SQVTM, ANQGSEA. CDR3 region: CSVDGLAGGRTDTQYF. The CDR3 DNA is TGCAGCGTTGATGGGCTAGCGGGAGGGAGAACAGATACGCAGTATTTT.

The table lists this clonotype with a few counts. The rearrangement joins TRBV20-1 to TRBJ2-7, with 11 positions matching TRBD2. CDR3 size: 14 residues. The V segment lost 3 bases and the J segment 3 bases; nucleotides outside the gene matches: 4. Germline CDR1 is DFQATT and CDR2 is SNEGSKA (reference sequence). The CDR3, as DNA: TGCAGTGCTAGTACTAGCGGGGGACTCTACGAGCAGTACTTC. Encoded protein: CSASTSGGLYEQYF.

The count of this clonotype is one. The germline gene is not matched at one end of the junction; a read error may be the cause. The chain carries TRBV20-1 and TRBJ1-2; 7 bases align to TRBD1. Germline V lookup: CDR1 DFQATT, CDR2 SNEGSKA (reference sequence). The CDR3 runs 14 residues. CDR3 loop: CSPRAQQGNYGYTF. DNA of the CDR3: TGCAGTCCTAGAGCCCAACAGGGGAACTATGGCTACACCTTC.

This clonotype was counted between two and nine times. The chain links TRBV20-1 to TRBJ1-2; 9 bases match TRBD1. The CDR3 sequence is 13 residues long. In germline, CDR1 is DFQATT, CDR2 SNEGSKA (reference sequence). Trimming at V came to 1 base and at J to 8 bases, leaving 5 bases not matched to a gene. Here the CDR3 DNA reads TGCAGTGCTAGAGTACAGGGGGCGGGCGGCTACACCTTC. The encoded protein is CSARVQGAGGYTF.

This clonotype has a handful of counts. J is TRBJ2-7 and V is TRBV12-3 or TRBV12-4, with 12 bases aligning to TRBD2. Trimming at V came to 6 bases and at J to 7 bases, leaving 13 bases not matched to a gene. CDR3 length equals 16 residues. Here the CDR3 DNA reads TGTGCCAGCAGCCCCTCTAGCGGGAGGGGGTGGCGGGAGCAGTACTTC. Amino acids: CASSPSSGRGWREQYF.

V gene TRBV4-2 combines with J gene TRBJ2-1, with 13 bases fitting TRBD2. Germline V gives CDR1 LGHNA, CDR2 YNFKEQ. CDR3 length equals 19 residues. Trimming removed 0 bases from V and 10 bases from J; junction bases left unmatched: 15. The CDR3 loop is CASSQDPHLFGLAGDEQFF. Written as DNA, the CDR3 is TGTGCCAGCAGCCAAGATCCCCACCTTTTTGGACTAGCGGGGGACGAGCAGTTCTTC.

This clonotype was seen repeatedly, ten times or more. This chain links TRBV12-3 or TRBV12-4 with TRBJ2-7; the D is unclear. The CDR3 is 13 amino acids. V was trimmed by 1 base and J by 2 bases, leaving 6 bases between them. The CDR3 DNA follows: TGTGCCAGCAGTTTAGGTCGGCCCTACGAGCAGTACTTC. It encodes CASSLGRPYEQYF.

The rearrangement uses TRBV10-3 and TRBJ2-1; TRBD1 aligns across 9 bases. The germline V gene has CDR1 ENHRY and CDR2 SYGVKD. The CDR3 contains 13 residues. J gave up 4 bases and V 10 bases, and 5 bases lay outside the gene matches. The CDR3 here is CATSGQGYNEQFF. The CDR3 DNA reads as TGTGCCACCTCAGGACAGGGGTACAATGAGCAGTTCTTC.

The chain uses TRBV18 and TRBJ2-7; the D is unclear. Trimming removed 6 bases from V and 1 base from J, with 13 bases in between. This CDR3 spans 14 amino acids. Germline CDR1 reads KGHSH; CDR2 reads LQKENI. The CDR3 DNA reads as TGTGCCAGCTCGCCGGAGATGGGGTCCTACGAGCAGTACTTC. Its translation: CASSPEMGSYEQYF. The full variable domain, completed using reference TRBV18 and TRBJ2-7, is NAGVMQNPRHLVRRRGQEARLRCSPMKGHSHVYWYRQLPEEGLKFMVYLQKENIIDESGMPKERFSAEFPKEGPSILRIQQVVRGDSAAYFCASSPEMGSYEQYFGPGTRLTVT.

This clonotype was recorded many times. The chain joins TRBV12-3 or TRBV12-4 to TRBJ2-3; the match to TRBD2 covers 7 bases. This CDR3 has 15 residues. Losses at the gene ends were 6 bases for V and 6 bases for J; bases not matched to a gene: 12. CDR3 DNA: TGTGCCAGCAGCCTCGGGACTACTCCCTCGGATACGCAGTATTTT. Residues: CASSLGTTPSDTQYF.